Listed below are T cell receptor beta chains from one sample, sequenced in a study of regulatory T cells in long-lasting Graves disease. TCRdb used MiXCR to reprocess the multiplex PCR reads, holding one entry per CDR3 protein. The sample comprises some 420,000 distinct CDR3 sequences, 22% of which are singletons, and roughly 13% rests with the top ten. The specimen comprised peripheral blood mononuclear cells (PBMCs), sampled when the disease was refractory, from a patient treated with antithyroid drugs. Receptors were obtained from a female donor with Graves disease. Each CDR3 is given with its conserved first and last residue. A D gene is named only where the DNA matches it firmly. Some rows have no size entry. The others give once, few or many, or a class for an expanded clone.

clone size,J gene,D gene,V gene,CDR3 protein,CDR3 DNA
many,TRBJ1-6,NA,TRBV5-6,CASSLAWQSNSPLHF,TGTGCCAGCAGCTTGGCGTGGCAGAGTAATTCACCCCTCCACTTT
NA,TRBJ1-2,NA,TRBV7-9,CASRPAIDRYNYGYTF,TGTGCCAGCAGACCTGCCATCGACAGGTATAACTATGGCTACACCTTC
few,TRBJ2-7,TRBD2,TRBV19,CASSMVGGAFSYEQYF,TGTGCCAGTAGTATGGTCGGGGGGGCCTTCTCCTACGAGCAGTACTTC
many,TRBJ1-6,NA,TRBV28,CASTPGQSYNSPLHF,TGTGCCAGCACCCCTGGCCAATCCTATAATTCACCCCTCCACTTT
many,TRBJ1-2,NA,TRBV27,CASSLSLGADYGYTF,TGTGCCAGCAGTTTATCCCTGGGGGCGGACTATGGCTACACCTTC
few,TRBJ1-2,NA,TRBV11-2,CASSSRTPYGYTF,TGTGCCAGCAGCTCTCGGACCCCTTATGGCTACACCTTC
few,TRBJ2-1,NA,TRBV28,CASWGSGGSATYNEQFF,TGTGCCAGTTGGGGCTCTGGCGGGTCTGCTACTTACAATGAGCAGTTCTTC
NA,TRBJ1-2,TRBD1,TRBV5-8,CASSWGTGGLNRYGYTF,TGTGCCAGCAGCTGGGGGACAGGGGGGCTTAATCGCTATGGCTACACCTTC
many,TRBJ1-1,TRBD1,TRBV5-4,CASLTGAEAFF,TGTGCCAGCCTAACAGGGGCTGAAGCTTTCTTT
NA,TRBJ1-3,TRBD1,TRBV5-4,CASSSRRQGPSGNTIYF,TGTGCCAGCAGCTCCCGACGACAGGGTCCATCTGGAAACACCATATATTTT
many,TRBJ1-2,NA,TRBV27,CASISVWGDNYGYTF,TGTGCCAGCATCTCTGTCTGGGGAGATAACTATGGCTACACCTTC